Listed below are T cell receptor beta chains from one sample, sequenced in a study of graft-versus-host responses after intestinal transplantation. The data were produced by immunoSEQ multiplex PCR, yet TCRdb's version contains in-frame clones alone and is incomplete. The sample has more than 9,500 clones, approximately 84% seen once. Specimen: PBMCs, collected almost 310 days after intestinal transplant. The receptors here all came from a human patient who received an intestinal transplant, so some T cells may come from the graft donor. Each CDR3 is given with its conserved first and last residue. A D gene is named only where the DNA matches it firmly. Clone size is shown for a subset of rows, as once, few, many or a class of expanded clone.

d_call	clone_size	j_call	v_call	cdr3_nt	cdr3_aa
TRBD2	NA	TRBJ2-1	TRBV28	TGTGCCAGCAGTCCCCGGCTAGCGGAGACCTACAATGAGCAGTTCTTC	CASSPRLAETYNEQFF
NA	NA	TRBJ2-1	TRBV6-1	TGTGCCAGCAGTGAACGGGCAGTTTCCTACAATGAGCAGTTCTTC	CASSERAVSYNEQFF
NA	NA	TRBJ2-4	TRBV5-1	TGCGCCAGCAGCTTGGGACAGCAAAACATTCAGTACTTC	CASSLGQQNIQYF
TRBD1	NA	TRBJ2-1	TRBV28	TGTGCCAGCAGTTTATTTTCCATACAGGGGGCGGGGTCATACAATGAGCAGTTCTTC	CASSLFSIQGAGSYNEQFF
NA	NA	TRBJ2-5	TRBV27	TGTGCCAGCAGGCTAACGGCGGGGACGATTGATCGGTACTTC	CASRLTAGTIDRYF
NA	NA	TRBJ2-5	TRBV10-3	TGTGCCATCAGTGACAGGGACGAGGAGACCCAGTACTTC	CAISDRDEETQYF
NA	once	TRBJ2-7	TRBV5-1	TGCGCCAGCAGCTTGAGGGGCGAGCAGTACTTC	CASSLRGEQYF
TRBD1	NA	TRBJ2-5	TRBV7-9	TGTGCCAGCAGCACCGGAAGACAGGGCTGGGAGACCCAGTACTTC	CASSTGRQGWETQYF
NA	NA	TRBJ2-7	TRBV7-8	TGTGCCAGCAGCTCCCTCAGGGTTTCCCACGAGCAGTACTTC	CASSSLRVSHEQYF
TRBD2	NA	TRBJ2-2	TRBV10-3	TGTGCCATCAGTGAGAGACTAGCGGGAGCCGGGGAGCTGTTTTTT	CAISERLAGAGELFF
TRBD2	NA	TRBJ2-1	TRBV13	TGTGCCAGCAGCCACACCGGGACTAGCGGAACGGGTGAGCAGTTCTTC	CASSHTGTSGTGEQFF
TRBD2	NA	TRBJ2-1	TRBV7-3	TGTGCCAGCAGCTGGACTAGCGGAGACAATGAGCAGTTCTTC	CASSWTSGDNEQFF
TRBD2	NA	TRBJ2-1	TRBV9	TGTGCCAGCAGCGCGACTAGCGGGAGAGCGGGTGAGCAGTTCTTC	CASSATSGRAGEQFF
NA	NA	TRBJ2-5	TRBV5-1	TGCGCCAGCAGCTTGCCCGCGGGGGATCAGGGGGCCCGGGAGACCCAGTACTTC	CASSLPAGDQGARETQYF
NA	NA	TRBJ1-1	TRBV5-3	TGTGCCAGAAGCTTGGTTTGGGACACTGAAGCTTTCTTT	CARSLVWDTEAFF
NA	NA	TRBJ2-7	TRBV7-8	TGTGCCAGCAGCTTAGCGCAGGGGCGGGAGCAGTACTTC	CASSLAQGREQYF
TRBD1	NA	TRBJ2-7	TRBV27	TGTGCCAGCAGTTCCCCCCCGGACAGGAGCTCCTACGAGCAGTACTTC	CASSSPPDRSSYEQYF
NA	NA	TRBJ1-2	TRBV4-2	TGTGCCAGCAGCCAAGAGACAGCAGGTGCGATCTATGGCTACACCTTC	CASSQETAGAIYGYTF
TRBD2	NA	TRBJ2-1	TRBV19	TGTGCCAGTACATCTGCGGGAGGGGCGAGCAATGAGCAGTTCTTC	CASTSAGGASNEQFF
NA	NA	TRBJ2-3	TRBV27	TGTGCCAGCAGTATAACTAGCACAGATACGCAGTATTTT	CASSITSTDTQYF
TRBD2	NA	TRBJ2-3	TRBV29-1	TGCAGCGTTCGGCTAGCGGGAGGTGACACAGATACGCAGTATTTT	CSVRLAGGDTDTQYF
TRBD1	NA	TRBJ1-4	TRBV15	TGTGCCACCAGCAGAGATCCCCCCGACAGGGAGGAAAAACTGTTTTTT	CATSRDPPDREEKLFF
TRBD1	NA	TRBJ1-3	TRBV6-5	TGTGCCAGCAGACCTACCGGGACAGCCGGAAACACCATATATTTT	CASRPTGTAGNTIYF
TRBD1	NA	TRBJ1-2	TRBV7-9	TGTGCCAGCAGCTTTCTCCCGGGGGACAGGGCGTGGGGCTACACCTTC	CASSFLPGDRAWGYTF
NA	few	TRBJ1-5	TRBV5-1	TGCGCCAGCAGCTTGGACGGGGACGATCAGCCCCAGCATTTT	CASSLDGDDQPQHF
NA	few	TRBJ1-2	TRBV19	TGTGCCAGTAGTATAGGAGGCAGGGTTAGCGACTATGGCTACACCTTC	CASSIGGRVSDYGYTF
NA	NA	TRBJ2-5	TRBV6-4	TGTGCCAGCAGTGACTCGATTGCGGCCCAAGAGACCCAGTACTTC	CASSDSIAAQETQYF
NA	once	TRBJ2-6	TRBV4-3	TGCGCCAGCAGCCAAGCCGTGGCAGGGGCAGTAGCTGGGGCCAACGTCCTGACTTTC	CASSQAVAGAVAGANVLTF
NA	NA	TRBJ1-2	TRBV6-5	TGTGCCTCCCTCCGGGGACCTAACTATGGCTACACCTTC	CASLRGPNYGYTF
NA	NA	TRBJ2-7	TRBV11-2	TGTGCCAGCAGCCCCGGGTGGGGTTCCACGTACGAGCAGTACTTC	CASSPGWGSTYEQYF
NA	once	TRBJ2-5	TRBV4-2	TGTGCCAGCAGCCAAGAGGACTCCGCTGCGTCAGCCGAGACCCAGTACTTC	CASSQEDSAASAETQYF
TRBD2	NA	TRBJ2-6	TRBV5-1	TGCGCCAGCAGCTGGACTAGCGGGAGTGGGGCCAACGTCCTGACTTTC	CASSWTSGSGANVLTF
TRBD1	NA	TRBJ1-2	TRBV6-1	TGTGCCAGCAGTATTGGACAGGGGGTTAACACCTTC	CASSIGQGVNTF
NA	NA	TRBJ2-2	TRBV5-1	TGCGCCAGCAGCTCCGATACAGGGTCCGGGGAGCTGTTTTTT	CASSSDTGSGELFF
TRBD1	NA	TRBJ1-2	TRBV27	TGTGCCAGCGGAGGGACAGGGATTTATAACTATGGCTACACCTTC	CASGGTGIYNYGYTF
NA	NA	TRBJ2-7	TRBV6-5	TGTGCCAGCAGTTACATGGGGAGCTCCTACGAGCAGTACTTC	CASSYMGSSYEQYF
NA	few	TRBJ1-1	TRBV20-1	TGCAGTGCTCCACAGGTTCCTGAAGCTTTCTTT	CSAPQVPEAFF
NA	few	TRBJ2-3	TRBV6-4	TGTGCCAGCAGCCCCACAGGTACCACAGATACGCAGTATTTT	CASSPTGTTDTQYF
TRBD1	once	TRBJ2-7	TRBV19	TGTGCCAGTAGTATCGGGACAGGGCCCTACGAGCAGTACTTC	CASSIGTGPYEQYF
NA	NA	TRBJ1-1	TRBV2	TGTGCCAGCAGTGAAGTAGTGGGGCTGCGGACTGAAGCTTTCTTT	CASSEVVGLRTEAFF
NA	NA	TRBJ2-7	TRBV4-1	TGCGCCAGCAGACCAGGAGCGAGTCTGGACTACGAGCAGTACTTC	CASRPGASLDYEQYF
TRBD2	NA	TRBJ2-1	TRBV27	TGTGCCAGCAGCGCCGGTAGGCGGGAGATGTACAATGAGCAGTTCTTC	CASSAGRREMYNEQFF
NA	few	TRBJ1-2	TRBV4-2	TGTGCCAGCAGCCAAGAGGGGCAGGGAACCTATGGCTACACCTTC	CASSQEGQGTYGYTF
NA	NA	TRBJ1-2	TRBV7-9	TGTGCCAGCAGCTTGACAGCTAACTATGGCTACACCTTC	CASSLTANYGYTF
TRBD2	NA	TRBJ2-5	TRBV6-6	TGTGCCAGCAGTTACTTGGGGACTAGCGGGGAGACCCAGTACTTC	CASSYLGTSGETQYF
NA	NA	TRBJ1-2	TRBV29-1	TGCAGCGTTGGAAGAATCGAACACGGCTATGGCTACACCTTC	CSVGRIEHGYGYTF
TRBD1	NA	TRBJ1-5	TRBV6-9	TGTGCCAGCAGCCCAGGACAGGGGGATGGGCAATCAATCATTAGCAATCAGCCCCAGCATTTT	CASSPGQGDGQSIISNQPQHF
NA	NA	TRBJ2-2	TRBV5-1	TGCGCCAGCAGCTTGAGGGAGGTTGGCACCGGGGAGCTGTTTTTT	CASSLREVGTGELFF
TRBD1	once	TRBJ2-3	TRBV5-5	TGTGCCAGCAGCTTAGGACAGGGTCCCAGGGCAGATACGCAGTATTTT	CASSLGQGPRADTQYF
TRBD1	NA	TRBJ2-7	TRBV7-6	TGTGCCAGCAGCCGGGACAGGACGTTCTCCTACGAGCAGTACTTC	CASSRDRTFSYEQYF
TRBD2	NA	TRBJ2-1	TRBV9	TGTGCCAGCAGCCTCGGACTAGCGAGTGAGCAGTTCTTC	CASSLGLASEQFF
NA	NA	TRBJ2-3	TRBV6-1	TGTGCCAGCAGAACCACACAAACTAGCACAGATACGCAGTATTTT	CASRTTQTSTDTQYF
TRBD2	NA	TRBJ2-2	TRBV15	TGTGCCACCAGCAGGGGGGTAGCGGGAGGAACCGGGGAGCTGTTTTTT	CATSRGVAGGTGELFF
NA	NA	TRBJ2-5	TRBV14	TGTGCCAGCAGCCAAGTCAGGGGCCAAGAGACCCAGTACTTC	CASSQVRGQETQYF
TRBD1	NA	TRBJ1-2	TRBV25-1	TGTGCCAGCAGTCCCCTAGAGGACAGGGAAGGGGGCTACACCTTC	CASSPLEDREGGYTF
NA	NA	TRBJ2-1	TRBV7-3	TGTGCCAGCAGCTTAATACTAGGAAATGAGCAGTTCTTC	CASSLILGNEQFF
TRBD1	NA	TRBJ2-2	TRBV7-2	TGTGCCAGCAGCCCAAGACAGGGCGGCACCGGGGAGCTGTTTTTT	CASSPRQGGTGELFF
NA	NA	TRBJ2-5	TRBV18	TGTGCCAGCTCACCAGAGGTTGGCTTCCAAGAGACCCAGTACTTC	CASSPEVGFQETQYF
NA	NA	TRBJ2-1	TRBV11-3	TGTGCCAGCAGCTTAGGACCGCGGGTGTTAGTGAATGAGCAGTTCTTC	CASSLGPRVLVNEQFF
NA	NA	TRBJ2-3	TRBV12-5	TGTGCTAGTGGTTCCGTCAGCGACGGCACAGATACGCAGTATTTT	CASGSVSDGTDTQYF